The text below deals with one T cell receptor (beta chain). What it recognizes is unknown. TCRdb re-called the reads with MiXCR, one entry per CDR3 protein. The sample has roughly 3,500 distinct CDR3 sequences; about 18% are singletons. The sample comes from a study of liver allograft versus peripheral blood T cells. Study context: Blood and transplanted-liver T cell receptor repertoires from recipients were compared. Broader study findings: Liver allograft and peripheral blood T cell receptor repertoires reportedly differed.

CDR1 and CDR2 from the germline V gene are SGHVS and FNYEAQ. Between the trimmed V and J ends, which lost 9 bases and 0 bases, there was a span of 16 bases. The CDR3 has 15 amino acids. This TCR was sampled from a human patient who had a liver transplant. Some T cells may arise from the graft donor. The rearrangement joins TRBV7-6 to TRBJ2-3; D is unresolved. CDR3 nucleotides: TGTGCCAGTGTAGACACCGCCGAAAGCACAGATACGCAGTATTTT. Protein sequence: CASVDTAESTDTQYF. The whole variable domain, filled in from reference TRBV7-6 and TRBJ2-3, reads GAGVSQSPRYKVTKRGQDVALRCDPISGHVSLYWYRQALGQGPEFLTYFNYEAQQDKSGLPNDRFSAERPEGSISTLTIQRTEQRDSAMYRCASVDTAESTDTQYFGPGTRLTVL.